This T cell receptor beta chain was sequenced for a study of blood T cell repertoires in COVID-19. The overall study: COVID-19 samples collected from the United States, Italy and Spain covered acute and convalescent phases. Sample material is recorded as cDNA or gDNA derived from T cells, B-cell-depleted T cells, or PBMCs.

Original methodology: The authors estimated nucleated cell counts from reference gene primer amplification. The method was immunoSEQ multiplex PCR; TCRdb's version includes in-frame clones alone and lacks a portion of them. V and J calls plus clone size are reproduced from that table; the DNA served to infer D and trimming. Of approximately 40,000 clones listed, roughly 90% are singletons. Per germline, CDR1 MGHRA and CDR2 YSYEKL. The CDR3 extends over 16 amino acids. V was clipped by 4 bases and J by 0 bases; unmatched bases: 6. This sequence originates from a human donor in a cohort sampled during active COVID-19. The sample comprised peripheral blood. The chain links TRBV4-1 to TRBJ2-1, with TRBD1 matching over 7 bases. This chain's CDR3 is CASSRQQGSSYNEQFF. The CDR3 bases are TGCGCCAGCAGCCGGCAACAGGGGAGCTCCTACAATGAGCAGTTCTTC.